This entry concerns a single T cell receptor beta chain. Its antigen remains unknown. TCRdb fed the reads into MiXCR, producing one record per CDR3 protein. Here the sample spans roughly 500,000 distinct CDR3 sequences, 33% being singletons. The source of the sample is a study of T cell repertoires in cytomegalovirus infection. On the study more broadly: Recently identified HLA-C-restricted CMV epitopes were among the peptides used.

V lost 11 bases and J lost 1, with 11 bases in between. Germline CDR1 is MDHEN and CDR2 is SYDVKM. The CDR3 is 12 residues long. The chain joins TRBV28 to TRBJ1-1; D gene unclear. This TCR derives from a human donor in good health (CMV status not recorded). Some clones in this sample may be carry-over from other donors' samples. This sample comprised cultured PBMCs, obtained from culture after CMV antigen stimulation. The CDR3 DNA sequence: TGTGCCGCACGTGGGCAGAACACTGAAGCTTTCTTT. It is translated as CAARGQNTEAFF.